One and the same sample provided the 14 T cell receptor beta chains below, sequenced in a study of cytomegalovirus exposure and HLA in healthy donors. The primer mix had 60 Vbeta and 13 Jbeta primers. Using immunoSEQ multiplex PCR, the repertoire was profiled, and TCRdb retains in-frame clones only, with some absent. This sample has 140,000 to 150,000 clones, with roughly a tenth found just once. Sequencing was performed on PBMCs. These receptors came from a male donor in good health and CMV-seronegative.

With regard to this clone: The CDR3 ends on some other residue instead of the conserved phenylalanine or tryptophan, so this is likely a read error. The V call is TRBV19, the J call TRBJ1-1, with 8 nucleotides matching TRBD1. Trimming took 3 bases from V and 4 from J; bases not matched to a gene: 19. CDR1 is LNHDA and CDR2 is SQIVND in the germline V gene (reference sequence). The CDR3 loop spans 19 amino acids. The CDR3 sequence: CASSILVRDGQGGSTEAFV. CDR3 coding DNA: TGTGCCAGTAGTATTCTTGTGCGGGACGGACAGGGAGGGAGCACTGAAGCTTTCGTT.

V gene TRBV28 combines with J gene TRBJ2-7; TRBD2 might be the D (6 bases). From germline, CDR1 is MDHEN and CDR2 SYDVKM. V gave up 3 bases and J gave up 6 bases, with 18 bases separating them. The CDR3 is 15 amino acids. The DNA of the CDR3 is TGTGCCAGCAGTTTGGCCGGAGGGACTCGCTTCGAGCAGTACTTC. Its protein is CASSLAGGTRFEQYF.

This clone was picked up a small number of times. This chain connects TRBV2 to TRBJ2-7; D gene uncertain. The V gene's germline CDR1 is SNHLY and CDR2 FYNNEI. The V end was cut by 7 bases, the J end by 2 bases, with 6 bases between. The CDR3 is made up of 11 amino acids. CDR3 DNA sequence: TGTGCCAGCACTTCCCCCTACGAGCAGTACTTC. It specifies CASTSPYEQYF.

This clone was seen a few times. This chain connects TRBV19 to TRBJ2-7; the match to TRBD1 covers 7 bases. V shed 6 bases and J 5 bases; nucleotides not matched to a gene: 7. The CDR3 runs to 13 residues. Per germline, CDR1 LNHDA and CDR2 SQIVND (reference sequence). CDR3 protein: CASSDRAGNEQYF. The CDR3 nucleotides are TGTGCCAGTAGCGACAGGGCTGGGAACGAGCAGTACTTC. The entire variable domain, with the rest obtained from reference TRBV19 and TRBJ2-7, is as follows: DGGITQSPKYLFRKEGQNVTLSCEQNLNHDAMYWYRQDPGQGLRLIYYSQIVNDFQKGDIAEGYSVSREKKESFPLTVTSAQKNPTAFYLCASSDRAGNEQYFGPGTRLTVT.

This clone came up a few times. The chain's CDR3 is CASSLWTGEAFF. CDR3 nucleotides: TGCGCCAGCAGCCTTTGGACAGGTGAAGCTTTCTTT. The V gene is TRBV4-1, the J gene TRBJ1-1; TRBD1 aligns across 7 bases. Germline V CDR1 and CDR2: MGHRA, YSYEKL. J gave up 7 bases and V 4 bases, and 3 bases lay outside the gene matches. The CDR3 length is 12 residues.

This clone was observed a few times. The CDR3 nucleotides are TGTGCCTCCGAGGACAGGGAGGGAGGTACGCAGTATTTT. It codes for CASEDREGGTQYF. The chain couples TRBV10-3 to TRBJ2-3; D perhaps matches TRBD1 (8 bases). Germline V CDR1 and CDR2: ENHRY, SYGVKD. The V gene lost 11 bases and the J gene lost 8 bases, with 20 bases spanning the gap. The CDR3 loop spans 13 amino acids.

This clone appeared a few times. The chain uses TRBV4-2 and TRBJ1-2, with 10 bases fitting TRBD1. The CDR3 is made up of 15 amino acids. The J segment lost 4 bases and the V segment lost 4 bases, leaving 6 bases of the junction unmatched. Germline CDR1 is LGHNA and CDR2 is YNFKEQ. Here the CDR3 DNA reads TGTGCCAGCAGCCTCATGACAGGGGGCCTCTATGGCTACACCTTC. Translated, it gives CASSLMTGGLYGYTF.

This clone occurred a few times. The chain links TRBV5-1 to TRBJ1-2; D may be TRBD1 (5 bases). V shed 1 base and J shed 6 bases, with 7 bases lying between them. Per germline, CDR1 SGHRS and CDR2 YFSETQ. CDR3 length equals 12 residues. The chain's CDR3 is CASSLWGDGYTF. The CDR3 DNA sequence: TGCGCCAGCAGCTTGTGGGGGGATGGCTACACCTTC. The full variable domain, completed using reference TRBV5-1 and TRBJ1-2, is KAGVTQTPRYLIKTRGQQVTLSCSPISGHRSVSWYQQTPGQGLQFLFEYFSETQRNKGNFPGRFSGRQFSNSRSEMNVSTLELGDSALYLCASSLWGDGYTFGSGTRLTVV.

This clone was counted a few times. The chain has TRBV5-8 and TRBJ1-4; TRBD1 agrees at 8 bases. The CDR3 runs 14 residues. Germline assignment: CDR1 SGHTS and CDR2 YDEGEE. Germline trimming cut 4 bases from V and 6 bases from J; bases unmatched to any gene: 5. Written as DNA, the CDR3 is TGTGCCAGCAGCCGCCACAGGGGGGATGAAAAACTGTTTTTT. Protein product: CASSRHRGDEKLFF.

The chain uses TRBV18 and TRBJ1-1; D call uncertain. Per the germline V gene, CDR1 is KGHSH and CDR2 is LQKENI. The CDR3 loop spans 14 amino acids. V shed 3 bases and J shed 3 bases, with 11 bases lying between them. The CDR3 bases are TGTGCCAGCTCACCGGTGACCGGGGACACTGAAGCTTTCTTT. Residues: CASSPVTGDTEAFF. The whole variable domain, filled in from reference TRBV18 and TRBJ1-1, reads NAGVMQNPRHLVRRRGQEARLRCSPMKGHSHVYWYRQLPEEGLKFMVYLQKENIIDESGMPKERFSAEFPKEGPSILRIQQVVRGDSAAYFCASSPVTGDTEAFFGQGTRLTVV.

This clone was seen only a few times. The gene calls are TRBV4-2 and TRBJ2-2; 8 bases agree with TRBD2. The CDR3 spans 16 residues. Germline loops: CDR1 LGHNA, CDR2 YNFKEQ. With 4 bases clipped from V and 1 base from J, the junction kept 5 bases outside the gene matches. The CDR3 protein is CASSPPGLENTGELFF. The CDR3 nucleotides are TGTGCCAGCAGCCCTCCGGGACTAGAGAACACCGGGGAGCTGTTTTTT.

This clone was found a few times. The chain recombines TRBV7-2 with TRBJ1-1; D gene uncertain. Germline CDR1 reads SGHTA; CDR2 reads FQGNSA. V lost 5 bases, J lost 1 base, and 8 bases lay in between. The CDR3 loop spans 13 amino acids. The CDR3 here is CASSMSANTEAFF. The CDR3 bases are TGTGCCAGCAGCATGAGCGCGAACACTGAAGCTTTCTTT.

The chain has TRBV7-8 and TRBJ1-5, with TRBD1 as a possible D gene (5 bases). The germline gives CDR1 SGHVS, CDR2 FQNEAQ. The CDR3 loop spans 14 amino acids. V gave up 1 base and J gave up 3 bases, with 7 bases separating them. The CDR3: CASSLEGVNQPQHF. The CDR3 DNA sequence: TGTGCCAGCAGCTTAGAAGGGGTCAATCAGCCCCAGCATTTT.

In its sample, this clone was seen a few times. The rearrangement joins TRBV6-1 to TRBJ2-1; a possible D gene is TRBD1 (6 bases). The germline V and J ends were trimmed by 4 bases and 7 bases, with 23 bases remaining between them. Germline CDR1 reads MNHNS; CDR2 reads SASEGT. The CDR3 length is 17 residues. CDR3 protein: CASSVGQRRNSRNEQFF. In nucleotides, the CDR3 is TGTGCCAGCAGTGTAGGACAGCGGAGAAACTCTCGTAATGAGCAGTTCTTC.